This T cell receptor beta chain appears in the sequencing data of a study of early T cells in non-severe SARS-CoV-2 infection. Study-level findings and limits: Matching with VDJdb favored anti-spike CD8 responses (missing private and CD4 specificities).

V gave up 4 bases and J gave up 1 base, with 13 bases separating them. There are 16 residues in the CDR3. Germline values: CDR1 MGHDK, CDR2 SYGVNS. This clonotype showed up just a few times. Its antigen is not identified. Individual cDNA molecules carried attached unique molecular identifiers. TCRdb re-called the 5' RACE reads with MiXCR, one entry per CDR3 protein. The repertoire holds 80,000 to 95,000 distinct CDR3 sequences, with over 12% as singletons. The gene calls are TRBV25-1 and TRBJ2-2, with D maybe TRBD1 (7 bases). The sequencing input was whole blood. The receptor comes from an adult who was a healthcare worker with PCR-confirmed SARS-CoV-2 infection or an uninfected control (not recorded which). In nucleotides, the CDR3 is TGTGCCAGCAGTGGCGGGACAGCCTGGAACACCGGGGAGCTGTTTTTT. Amino acids: CASSGGTAWNTGELFF.